These T cell receptor beta chains were read from a single sample in a study of early stage breast cancer tumors. TCRdb's table, derived via immunoSEQ multiplex PCR, lists solely in-frame clones and lacks some. The sample holds tens of thousands of clones, just under 85% seen once. The sequencing input was blood. The receptors originated from a person aged 50 to 59 with breast cancer. Each CDR3 is given with its conserved first and last residue.

V	J	CDR3
TRBV7-6	TRBJ2-1	CASSLGTSATFNEQFF
TRBV28	TRBJ1-5	CASSPFPLTGYSNQPQHF
TRBV4-3	TRBJ1-4	CASSHLLVGDEKLFF
TRBV5-1	TRBJ2-1	CASSDRGPYNEQFF
TRBV7-2	TRBJ2-1	CASSSALPHNEQFF
TRBV5-6	TRBJ2-2	CASSPSLATGELFF
TRBV7-9	TRBJ1-4	CASSLVHAGDEKLFF
TRBV2	TRBJ2-7	CASSVYGGRYEQYF
TRBV16	TRBJ2-7	CASSQSSGYEQYF
TRBV2	TRBJ2-3	CASRGTTDTQYF
TRBV19	TRBJ1-2	CASQLNPGGGYGYTF
TRBV10-3	TRBJ2-6	CAISSATGGPSGANVLTF
TRBV28	TRBJ1-1	CASSFPENTEAFF
TRBV14	TRBJ2-7	CASSQVSGLRSSYEQYF
TRBV7-2	TRBJ2-3	CASSSTSGYTDTQYF
TRBV11-2	TRBJ2-5	CASSLAPETQYF
TRBV19	TRBJ1-1	CASSILPGNTEAFF
TRBV9	TRBJ2-2	CASSVEWGGLDTGELFF
TRBV19	TRBJ1-3	CASSIGSSGNTIYF
TRBV27	TRBJ2-1	CASSLAGQGSYNEQFF
TRBV20-1	TRBJ2-5	CSASGEETQYF
TRBV7-2	TRBJ2-1	CASSFNEQFF
TRBV5-1	TRBJ1-1	CASSPIRQGWGENTEAFF
TRBV9	TRBJ2-7	CASSPGTGFAEQYF
TRBV5-1	TRBJ1-6	CASSLGGDNSPLHF
TRBV28	TRBJ2-7	CAKAVRVHEQYF
TRBV19	TRBJ1-5	CASSSGQTRKYSNQPQHF
TRBV4-1	TRBJ1-4	CASSQDPGQANEKLFF
TRBV7-2	TRBJ2-5	CASSLWLEETQYF
TRBV29-1	TRBJ2-6	CSVEHSSGANVLTF
TRBV29-1	TRBJ2-3	CSVEDRDRGPGLAGADTQYF